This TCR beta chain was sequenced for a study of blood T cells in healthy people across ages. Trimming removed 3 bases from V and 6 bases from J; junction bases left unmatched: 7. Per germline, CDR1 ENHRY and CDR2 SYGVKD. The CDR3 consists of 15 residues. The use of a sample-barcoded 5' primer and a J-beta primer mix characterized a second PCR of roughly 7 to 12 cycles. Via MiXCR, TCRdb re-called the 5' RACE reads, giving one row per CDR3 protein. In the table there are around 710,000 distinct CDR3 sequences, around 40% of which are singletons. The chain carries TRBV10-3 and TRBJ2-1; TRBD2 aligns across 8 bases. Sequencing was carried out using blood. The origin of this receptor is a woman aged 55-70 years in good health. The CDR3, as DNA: TGTGCCATCAGTGAAAGCGGGAGTTTCGGCAATGAGCAGTTCTTC. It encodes CAISESGSFGNEQFF.